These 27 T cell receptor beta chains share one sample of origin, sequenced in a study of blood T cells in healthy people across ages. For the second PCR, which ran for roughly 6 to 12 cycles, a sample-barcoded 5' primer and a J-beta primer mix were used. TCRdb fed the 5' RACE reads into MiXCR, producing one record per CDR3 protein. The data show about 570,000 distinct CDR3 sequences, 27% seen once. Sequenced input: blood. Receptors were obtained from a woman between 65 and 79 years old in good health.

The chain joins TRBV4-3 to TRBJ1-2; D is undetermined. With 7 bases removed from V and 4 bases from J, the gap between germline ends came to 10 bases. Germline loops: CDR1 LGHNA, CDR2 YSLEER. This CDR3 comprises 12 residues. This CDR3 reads CASKGSVYGYTF. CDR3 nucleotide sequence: TGCGCCAGCAAGGGTTCGGTCTATGGCTACACCTTC.

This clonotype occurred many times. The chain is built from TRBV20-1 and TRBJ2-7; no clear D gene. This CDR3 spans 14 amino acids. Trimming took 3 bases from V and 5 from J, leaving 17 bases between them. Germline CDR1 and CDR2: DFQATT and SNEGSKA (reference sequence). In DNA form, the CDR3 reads TGCAGTGCTAGTCAAGCCCCCGAGAAGGACGAGCAGTACTTC. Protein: CSASQAPEKDEQYF.

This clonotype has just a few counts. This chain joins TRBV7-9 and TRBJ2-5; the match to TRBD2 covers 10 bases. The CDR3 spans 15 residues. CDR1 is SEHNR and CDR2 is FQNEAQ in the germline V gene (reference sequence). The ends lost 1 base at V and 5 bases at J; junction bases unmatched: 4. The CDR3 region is CASSLGSGGPETQYF. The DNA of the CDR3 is TGTGCCAGCAGCTTAGGTAGCGGGGGGCCCGAGACCCAGTACTTC.

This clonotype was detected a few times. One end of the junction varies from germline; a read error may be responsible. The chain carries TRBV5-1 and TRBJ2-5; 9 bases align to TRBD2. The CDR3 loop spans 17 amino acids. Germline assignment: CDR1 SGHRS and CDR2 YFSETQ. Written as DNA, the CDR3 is TGCGCCGGCAGCTTGGCTCCTAGCGGGGTCTTGGGAGAGACCCAGTACTTC. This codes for CAGSLAPSGVLGETQYF.

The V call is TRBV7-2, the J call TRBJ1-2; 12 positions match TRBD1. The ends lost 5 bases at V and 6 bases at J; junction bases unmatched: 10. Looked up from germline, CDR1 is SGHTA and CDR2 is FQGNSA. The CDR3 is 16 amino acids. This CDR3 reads CASSPGTGGALDGYTF. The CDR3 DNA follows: TGTGCCAGCAGCCCGGGGACAGGGGGCGCCTTGGATGGCTACACCTTC.

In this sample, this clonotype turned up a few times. CDR3 sequence (DNA): TGTGCCAGCAGTTCTGCTGGGCACGAGCAGTACTTC. Its translation: CASSSAGHEQYF. This chain joins TRBV27 and TRBJ2-5; D remains ambiguous. Matching the DNA end better, TRBJ2-7 makes the J call doubtful. This CDR3 comprises 12 residues. Germline V gene data show CDR1 as MNHEY and CDR2 as SMNVEV (reference sequence).

This CDR3 reads CASSLAGSLWDEQFF. In DNA form, the CDR3 reads TGTGCCAGCAGCTTGGCCGGGTCACTCTGGGATGAGCAGTTCTTC. J is TRBJ2-1 and V is TRBV5-5; D unclear. This CDR3 region has 15 residues. Germline-derived CDR1 and CDR2 are SGHKS and YYEKEE (reference sequence). The V gene lost 0 bases and the J gene lost 8 bases, with 15 bases spanning the gap. The entire variable domain, with the rest obtained from reference TRBV5-5 and TRBJ2-1, is as follows: DAGVTQSPTHLIKTRGQQVTLRCSPISGHKSVSWYQQVLGQGPQFIFQYYEKEERGRGNFPDRFSARQFPNYSSELNVNALLLGDSALYLCASSLAGSLWDEQFFGPGTRLTVL.

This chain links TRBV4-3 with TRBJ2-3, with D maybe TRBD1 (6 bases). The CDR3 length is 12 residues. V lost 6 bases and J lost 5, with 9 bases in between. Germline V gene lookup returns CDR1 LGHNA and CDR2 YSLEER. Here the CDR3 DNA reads TGCGCCAGCAGGGGGGCAGGAGATACGCAGTATTTT. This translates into CASRGAGDTQYF.

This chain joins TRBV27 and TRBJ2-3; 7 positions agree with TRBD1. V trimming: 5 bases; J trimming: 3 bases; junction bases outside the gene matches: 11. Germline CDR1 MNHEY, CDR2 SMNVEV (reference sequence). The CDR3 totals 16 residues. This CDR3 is CASSPDRVLLTDTQYF. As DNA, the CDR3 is TGTGCCAGCAGTCCTGACAGGGTACTACTGACAGATACGCAGTATTTT.

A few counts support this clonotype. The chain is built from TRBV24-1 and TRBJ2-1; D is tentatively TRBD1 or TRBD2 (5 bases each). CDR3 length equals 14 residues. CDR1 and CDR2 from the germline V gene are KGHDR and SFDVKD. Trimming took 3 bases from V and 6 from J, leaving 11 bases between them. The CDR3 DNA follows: TGTGCCACCAGTGATGGGACGTATCCCAATGAGCAGTTCTTC. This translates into CATSDGTYPNEQFF.

The CDR3 DNA reads TGCGCCAGCAGCTTCGGCGACACGAAGGGTGGCTACACCTTC. Translating it yields CASSFGDTKGGYTF. The V and J genes are TRBV5-1 and TRBJ1-2, with D unclear. The CDR3 extends over 14 amino acids. In germline, CDR1 is SGHRS, CDR2 YFSETQ. V was clipped by 2 bases and J by 7 bases, with 15 bases between them.

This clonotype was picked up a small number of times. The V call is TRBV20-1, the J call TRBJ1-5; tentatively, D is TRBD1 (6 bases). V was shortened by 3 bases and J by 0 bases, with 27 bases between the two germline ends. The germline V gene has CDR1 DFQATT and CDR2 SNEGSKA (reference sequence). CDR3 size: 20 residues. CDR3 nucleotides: TGCAGTGCTAGCCCCCGAGACCCCCTCGACAGGTCTTATAGCAATCAGCCCCAGCATTTT. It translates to CSASPRDPLDRSYSNQPQHF.

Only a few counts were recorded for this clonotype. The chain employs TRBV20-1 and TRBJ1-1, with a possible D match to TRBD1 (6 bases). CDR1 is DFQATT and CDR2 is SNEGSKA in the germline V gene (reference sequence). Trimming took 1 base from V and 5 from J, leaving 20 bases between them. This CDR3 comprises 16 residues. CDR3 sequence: CSARAFRGAPTTEAFF. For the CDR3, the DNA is TGCAGTGCTAGAGCCTTTCGGGGGGCCCCCACGACTGAAGCTTTCTTT.

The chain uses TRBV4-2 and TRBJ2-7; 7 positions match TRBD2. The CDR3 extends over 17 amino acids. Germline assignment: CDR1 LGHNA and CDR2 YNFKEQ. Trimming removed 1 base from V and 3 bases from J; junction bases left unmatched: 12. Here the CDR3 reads CASSQGSSAGLIYEQYF. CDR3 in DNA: TGTGCCAGCAGCCAAGGGTCTTCAGCGGGGTTGATCTACGAGCAGTACTTC.

The DNA of the CDR3 is TGTGCCAGCAGCCAAGGTGGGGCCCAACAGGGGACCTATGGCTACACCTTC. Translating it yields CASSQGGAQQGTYGYTF. The chain uses TRBV3-1 and TRBJ1-2; 7 nucleotides agree with TRBD1. The germline gives CDR1 LGHDT, CDR2 YNNKEL (reference sequence). The length of the CDR3 is 17 residues. Germline trimming cut 1 base from V and 4 bases from J; bases unmatched to any gene: 12.

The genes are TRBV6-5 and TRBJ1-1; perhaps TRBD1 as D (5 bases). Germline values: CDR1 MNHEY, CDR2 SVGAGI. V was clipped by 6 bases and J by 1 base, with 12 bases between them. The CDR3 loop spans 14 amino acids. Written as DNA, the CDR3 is TGTGCCAGCAGACGACAGACTCCGAACACTGAAGCTTTCTTT. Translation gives CASRRQTPNTEAFF.

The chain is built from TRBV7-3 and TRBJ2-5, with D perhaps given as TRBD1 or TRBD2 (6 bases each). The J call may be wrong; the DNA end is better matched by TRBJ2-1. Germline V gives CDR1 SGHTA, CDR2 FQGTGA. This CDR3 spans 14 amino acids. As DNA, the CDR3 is TGTGCCAGCAGCTTCCCGGGGGCGCGGAATGAGCAGTTCTTC. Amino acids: CASSFPGARNEQFF.

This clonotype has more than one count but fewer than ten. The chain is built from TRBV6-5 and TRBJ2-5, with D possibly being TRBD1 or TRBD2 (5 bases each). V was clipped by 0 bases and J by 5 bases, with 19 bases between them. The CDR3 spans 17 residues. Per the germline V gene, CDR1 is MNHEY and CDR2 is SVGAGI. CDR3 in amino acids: CASSYSGWTLTGETQYF. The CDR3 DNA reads TGTGCCAGCAGTTACTCCGGTTGGACATTAACGGGGGAGACCCAGTACTTC.

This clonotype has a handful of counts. CDR3 nucleotides: TGTGCCATCGCTAGCGGGGGGGGAAATGAGCAGTTCTTC. Translating it yields CAIASGGGNEQFF. The genes are TRBV12-3 or TRBV12-4 and TRBJ2-1, with 12 bases fitting TRBD2. The CDR3 has 13 amino acids. After removal of 10 bases from V and 7 bases from J, the junction contained 5 bases not matched to a gene.

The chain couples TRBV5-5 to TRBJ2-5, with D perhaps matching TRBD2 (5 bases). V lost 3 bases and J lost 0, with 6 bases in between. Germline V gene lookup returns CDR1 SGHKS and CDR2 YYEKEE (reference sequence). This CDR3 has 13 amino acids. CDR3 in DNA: TGTGCCAGCAGCTGGGGAGACCAAGAGACCCAGTACTTC. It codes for CASSWGDQETQYF.

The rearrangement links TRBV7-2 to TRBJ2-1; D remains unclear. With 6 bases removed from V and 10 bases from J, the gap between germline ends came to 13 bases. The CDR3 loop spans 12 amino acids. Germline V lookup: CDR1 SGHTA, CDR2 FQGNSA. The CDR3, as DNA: TGTGCCAGCAGTCCGGGTCGGGTCGAGCAGTTCTTC. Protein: CASSPGRVEQFF.

This chain's CDR3 is CSASLAGSTDTQYF. In DNA form, the CDR3 reads TGCAGTGCTAGCTTAGCGGGGAGCACAGATACGCAGTATTTT. This chain connects TRBV20-1 to TRBJ2-3; 8 bases align to TRBD2. CDR1 and CDR2 from the germline V gene are DFQATT and SNEGSKA (reference sequence). The V and J ends lost 3 bases and 0 bases, in that order; junction bases with no gene match: 2. This CDR3 is built from 14 residues.

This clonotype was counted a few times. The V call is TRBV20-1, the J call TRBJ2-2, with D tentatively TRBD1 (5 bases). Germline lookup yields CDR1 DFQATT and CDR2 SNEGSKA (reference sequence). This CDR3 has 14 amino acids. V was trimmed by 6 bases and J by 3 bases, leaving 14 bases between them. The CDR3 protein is CSARPMTDTGELFF. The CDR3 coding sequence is TGCAGTGCCAGACCGATGACAGACACCGGGGAGCTGTTTTTT.

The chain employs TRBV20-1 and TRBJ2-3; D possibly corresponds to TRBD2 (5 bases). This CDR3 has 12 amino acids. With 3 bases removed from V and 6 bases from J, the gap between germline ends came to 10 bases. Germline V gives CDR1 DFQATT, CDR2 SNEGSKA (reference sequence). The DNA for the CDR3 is TGCAGTGCTAGGTCTTCGGGGGATACGCAGTATTTT. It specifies CSARSSGDTQYF.

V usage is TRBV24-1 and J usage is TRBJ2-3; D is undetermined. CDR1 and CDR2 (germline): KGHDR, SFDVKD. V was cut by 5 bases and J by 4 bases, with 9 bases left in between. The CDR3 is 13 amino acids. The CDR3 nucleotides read TGTGCCACCAGTGTAAGCTCCGCAGATACGCAGTATTTT. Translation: CATSVSSADTQYF.

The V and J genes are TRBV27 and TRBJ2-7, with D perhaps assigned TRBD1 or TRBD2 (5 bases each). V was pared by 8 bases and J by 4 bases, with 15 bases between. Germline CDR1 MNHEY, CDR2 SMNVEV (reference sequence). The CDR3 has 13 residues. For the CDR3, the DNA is TGTGCCAGCGGCCGGGGCAGACGTTACGAGCAGTACTTC. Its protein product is CASGRGRRYEQYF.

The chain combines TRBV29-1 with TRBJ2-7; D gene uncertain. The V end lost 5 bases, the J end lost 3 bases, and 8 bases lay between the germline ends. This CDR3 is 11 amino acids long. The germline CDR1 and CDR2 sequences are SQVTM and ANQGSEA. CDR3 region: CSVRSVYEQYF. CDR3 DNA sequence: TGCAGCGTTCGGTCGGTCTACGAGCAGTACTTC.